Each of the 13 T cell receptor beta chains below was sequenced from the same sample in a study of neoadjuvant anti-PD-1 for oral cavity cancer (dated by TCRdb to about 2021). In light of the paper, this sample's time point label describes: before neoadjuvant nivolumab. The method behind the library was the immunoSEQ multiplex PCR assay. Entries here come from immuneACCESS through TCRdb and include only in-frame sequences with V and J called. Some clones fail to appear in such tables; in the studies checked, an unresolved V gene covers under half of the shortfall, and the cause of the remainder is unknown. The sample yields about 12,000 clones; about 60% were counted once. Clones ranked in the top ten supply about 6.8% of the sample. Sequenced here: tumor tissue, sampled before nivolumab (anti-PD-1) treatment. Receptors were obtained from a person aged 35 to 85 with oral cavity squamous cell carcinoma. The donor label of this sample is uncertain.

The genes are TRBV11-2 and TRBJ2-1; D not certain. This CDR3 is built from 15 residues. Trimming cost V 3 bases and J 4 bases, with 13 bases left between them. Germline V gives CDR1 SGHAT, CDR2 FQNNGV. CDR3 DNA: TGTGCCAGCAGCTTCCAATCTCAGCAGTACAATGAGCAGTTCTTC. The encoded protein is CASSFQSQQYNEQFF.

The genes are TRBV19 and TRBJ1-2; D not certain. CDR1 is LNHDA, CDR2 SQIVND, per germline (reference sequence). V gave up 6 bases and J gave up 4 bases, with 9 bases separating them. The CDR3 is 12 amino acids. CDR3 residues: CASRGTLYGYTF. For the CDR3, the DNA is TGTGCCAGTAGAGGTACACTCTATGGCTACACCTTC.

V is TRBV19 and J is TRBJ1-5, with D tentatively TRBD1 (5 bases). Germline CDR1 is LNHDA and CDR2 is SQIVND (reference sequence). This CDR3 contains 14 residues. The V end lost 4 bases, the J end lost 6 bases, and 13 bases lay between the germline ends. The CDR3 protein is CASSTGPLIQPQHF. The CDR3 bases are TGTGCCAGTAGTACGGGACCCCTCATTCAGCCCCAGCATTTT. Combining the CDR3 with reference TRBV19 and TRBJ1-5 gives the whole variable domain DGGITQSPKYLFRKEGQNVTLSCEQNLNHDAMYWYRQDPGQGLRLIYYSQIVNDFQKGDIAEGYSVSREKKESFPLTVTSAQKNPTAFYLCASSTGPLIQPQHFGDGTRLSIL.

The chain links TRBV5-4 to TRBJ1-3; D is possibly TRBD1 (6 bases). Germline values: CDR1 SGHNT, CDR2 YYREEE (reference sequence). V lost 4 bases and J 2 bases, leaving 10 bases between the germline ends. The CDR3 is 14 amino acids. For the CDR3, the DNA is TGTGCCAGCAGCCCCCAGGGGACTGGAAACACCATATATTTT. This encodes CASSPQGTGNTIYF.

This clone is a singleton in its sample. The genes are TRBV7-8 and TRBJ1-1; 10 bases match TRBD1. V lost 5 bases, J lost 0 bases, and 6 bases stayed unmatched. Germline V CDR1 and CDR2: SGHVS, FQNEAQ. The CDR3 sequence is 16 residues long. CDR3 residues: CASSPDRGTLNTEAFF. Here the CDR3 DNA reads TGTGCCAGCAGCCCGGACAGGGGGACCCTGAACACTGAAGCTTTCTTT.

CDR3: CASSQYLDRGHPQETQYF. The CDR3, as DNA: TGCGCCAGCAGTCAATACCTGGACAGGGGGCACCCTCAAGAGACCCAGTACTTC. J is TRBJ2-5 and V is TRBV23-1; the match to TRBD1 covers 11 bases. TRBV23-1 is an ORF for which the function is uncertain. The CDR3 has 18 amino acids. V lost 1 base and J lost 2; bases outside the gene matches: 9.

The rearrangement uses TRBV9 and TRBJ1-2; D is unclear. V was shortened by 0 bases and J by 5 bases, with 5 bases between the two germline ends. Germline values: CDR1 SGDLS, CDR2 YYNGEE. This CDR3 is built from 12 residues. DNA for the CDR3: TGTGCCAGCAGCGTAGGGCAGTATGGCTACACCTTC. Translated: CASSVGQYGYTF.

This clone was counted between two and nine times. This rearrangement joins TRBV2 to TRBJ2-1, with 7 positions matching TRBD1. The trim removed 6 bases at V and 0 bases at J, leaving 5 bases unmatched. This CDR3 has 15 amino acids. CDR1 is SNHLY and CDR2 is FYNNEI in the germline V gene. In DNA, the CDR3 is TGTGCCAGCAGGGAGACAGGGTCCTCCTACAATGAGCAGTTCTTC. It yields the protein CASRETGSSYNEQFF.

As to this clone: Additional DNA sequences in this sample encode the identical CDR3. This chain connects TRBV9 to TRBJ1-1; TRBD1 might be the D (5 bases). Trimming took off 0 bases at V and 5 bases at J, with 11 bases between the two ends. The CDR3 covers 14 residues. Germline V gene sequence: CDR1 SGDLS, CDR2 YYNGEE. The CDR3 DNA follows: TGTGCCAGCAGCGTAGTAGGAGGGGAGACTGAAGCTTTCTTT. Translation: CASSVVGGETEAFF.

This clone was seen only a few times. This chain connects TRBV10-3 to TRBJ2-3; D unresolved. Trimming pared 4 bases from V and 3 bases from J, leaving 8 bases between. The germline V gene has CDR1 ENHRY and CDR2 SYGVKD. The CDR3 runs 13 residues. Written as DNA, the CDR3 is TGTGCCATCAGTGGTTCAGAGACAGATACGCAGTATTTT. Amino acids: CAISGSETDTQYF.

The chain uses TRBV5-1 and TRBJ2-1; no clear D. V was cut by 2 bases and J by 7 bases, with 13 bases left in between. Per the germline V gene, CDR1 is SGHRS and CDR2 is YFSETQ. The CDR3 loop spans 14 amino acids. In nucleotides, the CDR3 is TGCGCCAGCAGCTTAGGCGGTGCCTCAAATGAGCAGTTCTTC. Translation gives CASSLGGASNEQFF.

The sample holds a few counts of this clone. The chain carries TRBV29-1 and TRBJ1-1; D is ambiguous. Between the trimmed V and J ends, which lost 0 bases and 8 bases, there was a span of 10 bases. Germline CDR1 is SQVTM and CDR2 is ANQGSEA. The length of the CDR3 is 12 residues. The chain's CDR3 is CSVEDQPLEAFF. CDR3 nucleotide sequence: TGCAGCGTTGAAGATCAGCCCCTCGAAGCTTTCTTT.

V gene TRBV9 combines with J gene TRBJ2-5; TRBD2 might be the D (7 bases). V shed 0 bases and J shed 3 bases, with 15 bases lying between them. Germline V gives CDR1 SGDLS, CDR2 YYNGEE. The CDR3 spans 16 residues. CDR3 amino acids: CASSVDVGGPKETQYF. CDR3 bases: TGTGCCAGCAGCGTAGATGTGGGGGGGCCGAAAGAGACCCAGTACTTC.